This T cell receptor (beta chain) is from a study of OX40 agonist ivuxolimab in advanced cancers. Study-wide context: The dose-escalation cohort had hepatocellular carcinoma, melanoma, renal cell or head and neck cancer. One patient with hepatocellular carcinoma and two with cutaneous melanoma, three in all, had partial responses.

Note on this clone: Its specificity is not known.

Here immunoSEQ multiplex PCR was the method, and the copy in TCRdb shows in-frame clones only, minus some. The table lists over 70,000 clones, 86% of them singletons. CDR1 is MNHEY and CDR2 is SVGAGI in the germline V gene. The CDR3 has 16 amino acids. The V end lost 0 bases, the J end lost 4 bases, and 15 bases lay between the germline ends. Regarding the study as a whole: Undetermined was the antigen specificity of the expanded peripheral T cells.

The chain couples TRBV6-5 to TRBJ2-5; D is ambiguous. This receptor was obtained from an adult with an advanced solid tumor such as melanoma, head and neck, liver or kidney cancer. This specimen consisted of CD4+ or CD8+ T cells sorted from blood, obtained in a trial of the OX40 agonist ivuxolimab. CDR3 coding DNA: TGTGCCAGCAGTTACTCCATGGGTACGCTGGGAGAGACCCAGTACTTC. Translation gives CASSYSMGTLGETQYF.